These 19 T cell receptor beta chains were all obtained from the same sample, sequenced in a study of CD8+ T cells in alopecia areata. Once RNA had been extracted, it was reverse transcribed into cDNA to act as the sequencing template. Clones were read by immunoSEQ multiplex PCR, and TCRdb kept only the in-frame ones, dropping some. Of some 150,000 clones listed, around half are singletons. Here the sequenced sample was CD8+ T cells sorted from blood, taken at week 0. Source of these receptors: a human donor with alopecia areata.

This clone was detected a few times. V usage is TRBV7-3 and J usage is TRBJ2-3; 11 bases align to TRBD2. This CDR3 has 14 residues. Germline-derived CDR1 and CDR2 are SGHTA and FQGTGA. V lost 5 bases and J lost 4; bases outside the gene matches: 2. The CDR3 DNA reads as TGTGCCAGCAGCCTTAGCGGGGGGGCAGATACGCAGTATTTT. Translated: CASSLSGGADTQYF.

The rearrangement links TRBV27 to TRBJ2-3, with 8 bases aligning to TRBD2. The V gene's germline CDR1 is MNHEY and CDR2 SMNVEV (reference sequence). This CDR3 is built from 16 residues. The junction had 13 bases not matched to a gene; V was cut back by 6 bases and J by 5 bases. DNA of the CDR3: TGTGCCAGCAGCCAAATAGCGGGGTTAGCTAGAGATACGCAGTATTTT. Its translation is CASSQIAGLARDTQYF.

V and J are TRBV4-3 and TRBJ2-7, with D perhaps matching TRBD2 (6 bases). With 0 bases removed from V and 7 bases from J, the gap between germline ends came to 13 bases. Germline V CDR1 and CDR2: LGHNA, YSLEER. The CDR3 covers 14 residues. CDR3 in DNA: TGCGCCAGCAGCCAAGATCCCAGGGAGGAGGAGCAGTACTTC. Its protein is CASSQDPREEEQYF.

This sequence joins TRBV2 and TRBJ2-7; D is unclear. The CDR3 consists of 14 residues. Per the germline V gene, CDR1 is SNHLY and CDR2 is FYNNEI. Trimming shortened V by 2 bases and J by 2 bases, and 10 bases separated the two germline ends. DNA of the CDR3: TGTGCCAGCAGTGAACCCGGGCCCACCTACGAGCAGTACTTC. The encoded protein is CASSEPGPTYEQYF.

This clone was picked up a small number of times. CDR3 in DNA: TGTGCCAGCAGCTTAGGGGGGGCCCGGAAGAATTCACCCCTCCACTTT. Residues: CASSLGGARKNSPLHF. The chain employs TRBV7-3 and TRBJ1-6, with D possibly TRBD1 on 6 matching bases. V gave up 2 bases and J gave up 7 bases, with 15 bases separating them. The CDR3 runs 16 residues. CDR1 and CDR2 (germline): SGHTA, FQGTGA.

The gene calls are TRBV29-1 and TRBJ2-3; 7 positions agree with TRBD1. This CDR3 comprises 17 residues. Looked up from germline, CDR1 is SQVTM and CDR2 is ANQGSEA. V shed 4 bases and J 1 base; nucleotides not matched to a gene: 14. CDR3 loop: CSVGWGTVSLGTDTQYF. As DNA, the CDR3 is TGCAGCGTTGGATGGGGGACAGTCTCGCTTGGCACAGATACGCAGTATTTT.

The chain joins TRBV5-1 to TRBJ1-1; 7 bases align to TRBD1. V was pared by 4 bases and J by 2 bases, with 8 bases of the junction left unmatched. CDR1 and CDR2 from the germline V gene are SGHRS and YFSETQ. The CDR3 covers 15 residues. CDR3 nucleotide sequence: TGCGCCAGCAGCCTGACGGACAGGAGTAACACTGAAGCTTTCTTT. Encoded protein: CASSLTDRSNTEAFF.

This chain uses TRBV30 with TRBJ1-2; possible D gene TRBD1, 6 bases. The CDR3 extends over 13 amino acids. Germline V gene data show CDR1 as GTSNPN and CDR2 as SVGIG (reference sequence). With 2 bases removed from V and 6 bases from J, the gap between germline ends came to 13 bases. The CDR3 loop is CAWSTGIRNGYTF. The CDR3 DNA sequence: TGTGCCTGGAGTACAGGGATTCGAAATGGCTACACCTTC.

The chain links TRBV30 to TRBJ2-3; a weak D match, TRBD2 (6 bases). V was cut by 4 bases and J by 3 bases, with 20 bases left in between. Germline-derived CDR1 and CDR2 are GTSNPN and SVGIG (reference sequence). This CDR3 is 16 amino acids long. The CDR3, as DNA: TGTGCCTGGAACAAACACGGGAGCAGGGTTACAGATACGCAGTATTTT. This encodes CAWNKHGSRVTDTQYF.

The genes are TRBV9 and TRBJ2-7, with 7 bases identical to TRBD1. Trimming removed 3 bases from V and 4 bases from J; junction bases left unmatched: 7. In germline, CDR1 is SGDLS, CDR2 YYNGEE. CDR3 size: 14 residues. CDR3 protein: CASSARDSPYEQYF. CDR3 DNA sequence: TGTGCCAGCAGCGCCAGGGACAGTCCATACGAGCAGTACTTC. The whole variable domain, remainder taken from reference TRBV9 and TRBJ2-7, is DSGVTQTPKHLITATGQRVTLRCSPRSGDLSVYWYQQSLDQGLQFLIQYYNGEERAKGNILERFSAQQFPDLHSELNLSSLELGDSALYFCASSARDSPYEQYFGPGTRLTVT.

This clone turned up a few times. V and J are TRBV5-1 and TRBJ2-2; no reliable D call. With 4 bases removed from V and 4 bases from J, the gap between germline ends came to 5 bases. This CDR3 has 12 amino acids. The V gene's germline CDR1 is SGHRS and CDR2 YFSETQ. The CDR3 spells CASSVLTGELFF. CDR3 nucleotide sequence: TGCGCCAGCAGCGTGCTCACCGGGGAGCTGTTTTTT.

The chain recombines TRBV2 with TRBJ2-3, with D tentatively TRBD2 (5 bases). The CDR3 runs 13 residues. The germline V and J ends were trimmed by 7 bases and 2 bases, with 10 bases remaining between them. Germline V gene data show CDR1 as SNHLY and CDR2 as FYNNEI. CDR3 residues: CASIGGNTDTQYF. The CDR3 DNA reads TGTGCCAGCATCGGAGGAAACACAGATACGCAGTATTTT.

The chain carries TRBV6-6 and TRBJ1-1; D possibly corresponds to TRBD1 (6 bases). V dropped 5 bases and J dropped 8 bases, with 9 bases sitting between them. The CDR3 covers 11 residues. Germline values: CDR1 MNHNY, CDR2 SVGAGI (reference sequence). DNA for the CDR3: TGTGCCAGCAGTAGCGGGACAGAAGCTTTCTTT. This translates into CASSSGTEAFF.

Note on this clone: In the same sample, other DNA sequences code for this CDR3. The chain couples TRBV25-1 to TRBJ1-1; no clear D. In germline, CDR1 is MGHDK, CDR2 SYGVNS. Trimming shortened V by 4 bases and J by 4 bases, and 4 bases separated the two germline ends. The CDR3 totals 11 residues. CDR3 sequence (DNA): TGTGCCAGCAGTGTAGGCACTGAAGCTTTCTTT. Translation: CASSVGTEAFF.

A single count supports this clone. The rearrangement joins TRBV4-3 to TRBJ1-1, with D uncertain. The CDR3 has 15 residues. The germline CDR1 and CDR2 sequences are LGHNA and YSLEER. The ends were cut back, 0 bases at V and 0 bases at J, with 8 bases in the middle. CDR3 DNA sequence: TGCGCCAGCAGCCAAGATGGAGTCTTGAACACTGAAGCTTTCTTT. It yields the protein CASSQDGVLNTEAFF.

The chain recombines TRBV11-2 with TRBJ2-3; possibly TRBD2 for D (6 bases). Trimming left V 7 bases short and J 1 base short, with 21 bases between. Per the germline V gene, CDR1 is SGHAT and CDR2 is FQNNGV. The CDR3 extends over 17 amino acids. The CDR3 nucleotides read TGTGCCAGCACTCACCCATGGGGAGGCCAGGGCACAGATACGCAGTATTTT. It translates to CASTHPWGGQGTDTQYF.

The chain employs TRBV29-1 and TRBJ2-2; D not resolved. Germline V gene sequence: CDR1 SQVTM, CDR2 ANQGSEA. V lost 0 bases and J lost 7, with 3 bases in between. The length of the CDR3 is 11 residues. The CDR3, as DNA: TGCAGCGTTGAAGATGACGGGGAGCTGTTTTTT. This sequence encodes CSVEDDGELFF.

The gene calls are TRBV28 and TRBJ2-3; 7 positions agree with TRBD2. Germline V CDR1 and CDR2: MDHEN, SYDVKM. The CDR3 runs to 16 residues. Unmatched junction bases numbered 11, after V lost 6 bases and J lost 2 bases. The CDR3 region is CASRMGLADFTDTQYF. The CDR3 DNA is TGTGCCAGCAGAATGGGGCTAGCGGATTTCACAGATACGCAGTATTTT.

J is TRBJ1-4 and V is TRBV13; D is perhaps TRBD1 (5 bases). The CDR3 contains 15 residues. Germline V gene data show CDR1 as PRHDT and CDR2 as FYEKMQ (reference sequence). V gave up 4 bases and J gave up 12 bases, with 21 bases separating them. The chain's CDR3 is CASSSRGTDRGELFF. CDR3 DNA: TGTGCCAGCAGCTCCCGAGGGACCGACCGAGGGGAACTGTTTTTT.